This TCR beta chain was identified in a study of blood T cell repertoires in COVID-19. As for the study in general: The study drew acute and convalescent COVID-19 samples from the United States, Italy and Spain.

The protocol was immunoSEQ multiplex PCR, while the TCRdb copy is restricted to in-frame clones and leaves out a portion. The data hold almost 500,000 clones, with about 85% observed a single time. Participants, about 18 to 100 years old, spanned fewer than 25 US areas. Symptom resolution, clearance, or two negative PCRs marked the recovered donors of Cohort 3. Sequenced sample: PBMCs or T cells enriched from blood (not recorded which). This TCR was sampled from a woman aged 55-70 years who had recovered from COVID-19.

The CDR3 spells CASSPGGLYQPQHF. For the CDR3, the DNA is TGTGCCAGCTCCCCCGGGGGGCTATATCAGCCCCAGCATTTT. The gene calls are TRBV18 and TRBJ1-5, with a possible D match to TRBD1 (6 bases). The CDR3 is 14 residues long. Per germline, CDR1 KGHSH and CDR2 LQKENI. Trimming stripped 6 bases from V and 5 bases from J, with 14 bases between. The variable domain in full, completed from reference TRBV18 and TRBJ1-5, reads NAGVMQNPRHLVRRRGQEARLRCSPMKGHSHVYWYRQLPEEGLKFMVYLQKENIIDESGMPKERFSAEFPKEGPSILRIQQVVRGDSAAYFCASSPGGLYQPQHFGDGTRLSIL.